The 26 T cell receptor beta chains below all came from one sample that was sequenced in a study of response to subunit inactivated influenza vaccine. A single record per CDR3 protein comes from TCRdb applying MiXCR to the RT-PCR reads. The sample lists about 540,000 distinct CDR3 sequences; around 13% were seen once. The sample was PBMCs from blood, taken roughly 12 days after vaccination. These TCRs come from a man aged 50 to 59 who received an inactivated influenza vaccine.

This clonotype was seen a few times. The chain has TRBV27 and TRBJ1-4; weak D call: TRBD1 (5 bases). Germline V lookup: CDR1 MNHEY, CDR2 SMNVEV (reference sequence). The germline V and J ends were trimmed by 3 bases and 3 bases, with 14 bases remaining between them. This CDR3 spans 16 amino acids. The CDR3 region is CASSFRGVGANEKLFF. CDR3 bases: TGTGCCAGCAGTTTTAGAGGGGTTGGGGCTAATGAAAAACTGTTTTTT.

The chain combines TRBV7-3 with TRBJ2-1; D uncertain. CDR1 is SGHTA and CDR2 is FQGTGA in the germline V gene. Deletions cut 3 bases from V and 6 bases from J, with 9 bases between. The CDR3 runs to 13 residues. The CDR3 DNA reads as TGTGCCAGCAGCTTCGAATCCCTCAATGAGCAGTTCTTC. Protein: CASSFESLNEQFF. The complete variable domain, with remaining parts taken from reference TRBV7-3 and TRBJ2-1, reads GAGVSQTPSNKVTEKGKYVELRCDPISGHTALYWYRQSLGQGPEFLIYFQGTGAADDSGLPNDRFFAVRPEGSVSTLKIQRTERGDSAVYLCASSFESLNEQFFGPGTRLTVL.

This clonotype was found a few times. The CDR3 region has the DNA TGCAGTGCCGGAACCTGGACTAGCGGGAACACAGATACGCAGTATTTT. The encoded protein is CSAGTWTSGNTDTQYF. The chain links TRBV20-1 to TRBJ2-3; 12 bases are shared with TRBD2. The CDR3 is made up of 16 amino acids. J gave up 2 bases and V 6 bases, and 9 bases lay outside the gene matches. Germline lookup yields CDR1 DFQATT and CDR2 SNEGSKA (reference sequence).

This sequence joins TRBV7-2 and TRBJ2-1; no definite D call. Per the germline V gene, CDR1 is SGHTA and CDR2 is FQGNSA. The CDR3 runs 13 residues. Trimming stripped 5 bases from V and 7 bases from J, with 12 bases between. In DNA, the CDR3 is TGTGCCAGCAGCCCCCCTTGGTCGAATGAGCAGTTCTTC. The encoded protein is CASSPPWSNEQFF. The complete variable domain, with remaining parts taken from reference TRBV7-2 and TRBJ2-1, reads GAGVSQSPSNKVTEKGKDVELRCDPISGHTALYWYRQSLGQGLEFLIYFQGNSAPDKSGLPSDRFSAERTGGSVSTLTIQRTQQEDSAVYLCASSPPWSNEQFFGPGTRLTVL.

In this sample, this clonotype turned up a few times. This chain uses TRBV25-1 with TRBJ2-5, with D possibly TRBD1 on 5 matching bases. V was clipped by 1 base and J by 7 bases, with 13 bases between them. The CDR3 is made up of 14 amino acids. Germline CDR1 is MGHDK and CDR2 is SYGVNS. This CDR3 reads CASSESQGLRTQYF. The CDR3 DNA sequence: TGTGCCAGCAGTGAATCCCAGGGTCTGAGGACCCAGTACTTC.

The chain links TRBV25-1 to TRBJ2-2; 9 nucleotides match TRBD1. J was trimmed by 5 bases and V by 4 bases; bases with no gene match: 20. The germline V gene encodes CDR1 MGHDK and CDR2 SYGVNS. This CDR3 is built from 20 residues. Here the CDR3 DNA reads TGTGCCAGCAGTGGCCTACCGGGACAGGGAGGCCATAGAGGGACCGGGGAGCTGTTTTTT. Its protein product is CASSGLPGQGGHRGTGELFF.

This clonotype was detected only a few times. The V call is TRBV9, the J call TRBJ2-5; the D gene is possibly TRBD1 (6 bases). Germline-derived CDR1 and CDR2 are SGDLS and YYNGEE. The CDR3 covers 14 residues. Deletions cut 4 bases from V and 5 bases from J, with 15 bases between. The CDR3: CASSQGLSLETQYF. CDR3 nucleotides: TGTGCCAGCAGCCAGGGGCTGTCATTGGAGACCCAGTACTTC.

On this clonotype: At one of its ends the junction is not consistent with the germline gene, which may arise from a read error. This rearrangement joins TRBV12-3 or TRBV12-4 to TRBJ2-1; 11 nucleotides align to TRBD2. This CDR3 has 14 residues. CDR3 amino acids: CASSVAGGNNEQFF. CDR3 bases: TGTGCCAGCAGTGTAGCGGGGGGGAACAATGAGCAGTTCTTC.

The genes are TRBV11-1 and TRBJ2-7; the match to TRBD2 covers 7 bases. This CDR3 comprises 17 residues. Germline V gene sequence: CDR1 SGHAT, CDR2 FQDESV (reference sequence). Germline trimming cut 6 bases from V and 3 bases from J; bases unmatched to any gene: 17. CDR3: CASRSISGSGPLYEQYF. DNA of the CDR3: TGTGCCAGCAGGTCAATTAGCGGGTCCGGACCCCTCTACGAGCAGTACTTC.

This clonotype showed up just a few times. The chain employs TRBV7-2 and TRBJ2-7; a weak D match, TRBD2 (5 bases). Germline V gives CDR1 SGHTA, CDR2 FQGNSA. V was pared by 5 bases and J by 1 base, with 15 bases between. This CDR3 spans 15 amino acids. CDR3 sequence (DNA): TGTGCCAGCAGCCTGCTAGAAGGCGGGTCCTACGAGCAGTACTTC. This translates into CASSLLEGGSYEQYF.

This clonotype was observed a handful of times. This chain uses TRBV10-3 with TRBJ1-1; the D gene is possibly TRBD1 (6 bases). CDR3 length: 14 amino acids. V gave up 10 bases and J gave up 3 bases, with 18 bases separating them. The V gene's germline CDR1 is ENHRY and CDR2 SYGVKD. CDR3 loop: CATLDRPGYTEAFF. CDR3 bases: TGTGCCACTTTAGACAGGCCGGGCTACACTGAAGCTTTCTTT.

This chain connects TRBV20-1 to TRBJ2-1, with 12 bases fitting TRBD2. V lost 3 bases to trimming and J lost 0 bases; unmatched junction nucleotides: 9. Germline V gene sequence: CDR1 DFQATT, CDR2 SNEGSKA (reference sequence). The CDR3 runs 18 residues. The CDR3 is CSASGLAGIKSSYNEQFF. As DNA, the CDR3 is TGCAGTGCTAGCGGACTAGCGGGAATCAAGAGCTCCTACAATGAGCAGTTCTTC.

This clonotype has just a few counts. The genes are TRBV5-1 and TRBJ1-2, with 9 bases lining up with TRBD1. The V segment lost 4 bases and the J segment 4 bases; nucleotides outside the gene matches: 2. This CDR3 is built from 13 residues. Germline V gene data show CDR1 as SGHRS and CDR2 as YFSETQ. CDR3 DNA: TGCGCCAGCAGCATGGACAGGGGCTATGGCTACACCTTC. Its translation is CASSMDRGYGYTF.

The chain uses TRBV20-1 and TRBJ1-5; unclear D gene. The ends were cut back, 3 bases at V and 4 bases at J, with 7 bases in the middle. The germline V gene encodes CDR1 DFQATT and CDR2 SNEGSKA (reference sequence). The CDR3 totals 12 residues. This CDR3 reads CSARGLNQPQHF. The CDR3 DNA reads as TGCAGTGCTAGGGGATTAAATCAGCCCCAGCATTTT.

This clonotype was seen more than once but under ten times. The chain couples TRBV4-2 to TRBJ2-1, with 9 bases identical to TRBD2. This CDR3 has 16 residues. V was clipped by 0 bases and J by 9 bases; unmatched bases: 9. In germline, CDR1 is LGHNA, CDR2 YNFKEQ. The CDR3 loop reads CASSQDRGGRAGEQFF. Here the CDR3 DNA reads TGTGCCAGCAGCCAAGATCGTGGCGGGAGGGCCGGTGAGCAGTTCTTC.

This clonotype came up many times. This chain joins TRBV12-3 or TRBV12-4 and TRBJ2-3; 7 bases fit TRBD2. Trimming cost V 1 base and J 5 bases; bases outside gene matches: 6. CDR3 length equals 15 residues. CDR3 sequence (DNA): TGTGCCAGCAGTTTAGTTGGCGGGAGTTTAGATACGCAGTATTTT. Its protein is CASSLVGGSLDTQYF.

CDR3 nucleotides: TGTGCCAGCAGACAAAACCCCTACAGTAATTCCTACGAGCAGTACTTC. Protein: CASRQNPYSNSYEQYF. The chain couples TRBV6-2 or TRBV6-3 to TRBJ2-7; no definite D call. Germline V gives CDR1 MNHEY, CDR2 SVGEGT. CDR3 length: 16 amino acids. The V and J ends lost 6 bases and 1 base respectively, with 19 bases between them.

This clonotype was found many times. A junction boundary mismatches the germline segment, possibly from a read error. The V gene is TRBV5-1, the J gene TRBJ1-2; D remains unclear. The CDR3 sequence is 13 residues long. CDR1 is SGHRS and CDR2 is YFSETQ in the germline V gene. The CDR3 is CASSSDGNYGYTF. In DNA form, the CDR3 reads TGTGCCAGCAGTTCCGACGGCAACTATGGCTACACCTTC.

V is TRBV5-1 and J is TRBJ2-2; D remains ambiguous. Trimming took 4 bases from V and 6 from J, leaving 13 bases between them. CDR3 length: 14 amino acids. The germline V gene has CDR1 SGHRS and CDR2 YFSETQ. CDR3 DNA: TGCGCCAGCAGCCGGCCAGGATCGGCCGGGGAGCTGTTTTTT. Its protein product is CASSRPGSAGELFF.

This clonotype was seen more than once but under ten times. The CDR3, as DNA: TGTGCCAGCAGCCAAGCCTCGGGGGAAGGTTCACCCCTCCACTTT. Translation gives CASSQASGEGSPLHF. V is TRBV4-2 and J is TRBJ1-6; D may be TRBD1 (5 bases). The CDR3 consists of 15 residues. The germline gives CDR1 LGHNA, CDR2 YNFKEQ. V gave up 1 base and J gave up 9 bases, with 13 bases separating them.

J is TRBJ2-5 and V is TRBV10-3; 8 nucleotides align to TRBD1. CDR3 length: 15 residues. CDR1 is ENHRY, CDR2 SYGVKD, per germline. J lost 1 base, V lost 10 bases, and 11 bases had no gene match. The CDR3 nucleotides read TGTGCCAACCAACCTACCAGGGGGCGCCAAGAGACCCAGTACTTC. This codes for CANQPTRGRQETQYF.

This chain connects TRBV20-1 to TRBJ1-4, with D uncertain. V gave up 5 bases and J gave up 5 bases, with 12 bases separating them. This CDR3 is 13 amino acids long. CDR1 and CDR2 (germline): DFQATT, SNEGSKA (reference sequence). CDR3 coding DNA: TGCAGTGCTCATAAGGTGGGGAATGAAAAACTGTTTTTT. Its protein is CSAHKVGNEKLFF.

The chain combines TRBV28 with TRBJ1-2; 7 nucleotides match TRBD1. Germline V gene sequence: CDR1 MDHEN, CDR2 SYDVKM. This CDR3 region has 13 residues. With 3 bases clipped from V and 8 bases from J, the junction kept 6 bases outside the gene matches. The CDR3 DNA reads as TGTGCCAGCAGTTTGGGGGACAGATCAGGCTACACCTTC. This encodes CASSLGDRSGYTF.

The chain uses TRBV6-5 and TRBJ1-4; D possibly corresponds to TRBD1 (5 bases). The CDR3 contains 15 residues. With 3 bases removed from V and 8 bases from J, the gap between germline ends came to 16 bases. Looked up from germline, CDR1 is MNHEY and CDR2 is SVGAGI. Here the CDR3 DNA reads TGTGCCAGCAGTTATCGAGGAGGGGCTAGCGAAAAACTGTTTTTT. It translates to CASSYRGGASEKLFF.

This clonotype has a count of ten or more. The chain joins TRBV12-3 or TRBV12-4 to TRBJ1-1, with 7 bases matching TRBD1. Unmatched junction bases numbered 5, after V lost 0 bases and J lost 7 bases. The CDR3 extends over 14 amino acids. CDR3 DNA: TGTGCCAGCAGTTTAGCCGGGACAGCCGATGAAGCTTTCTTT. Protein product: CASSLAGTADEAFF.

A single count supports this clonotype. CDR3 sequence: CASSLGLAGGPTHEQYF. CDR3 DNA sequence: TGCGCCAGCAGTCTGGGACTAGCGGGAGGGCCGACTCACGAGCAGTACTTC. The rearrangement links TRBV4-3 to TRBJ2-7; TRBD2 aligns across 16 bases. The CDR3 has 17 residues. Germline V gives CDR1 LGHNA, CDR2 YSLEER. V was clipped by 6 bases and J by 5 bases; unmatched bases: 10.